The T cell receptor (beta chain) described here comes from a study of post-analysis software for immune sequencing data. Study at large: Included among the disease courses, which were recorded for the cohort, were relapsing-remitting, secondary progressive and progressive-relapsing multiple sclerosis. Findings of the study overall: Normalized Chao1 diversity in multiple sclerosis patients fell significantly below that of controls.

Included in the TCR beta cDNA libraries were unique molecular identifiers. A single record per CDR3 protein comes from TCRdb applying MiXCR to the PCR reads. The sample carries 160,000 or so distinct CDR3 sequences, 30% to 45% recorded once. This clonotype showed up many times. Its antigen is currently unknown. This clonotype originated in a girl aged 5-17 years with multiple sclerosis. The sample consisted of blood, taken after autologous hematopoietic stem cell transplantation.

DNA for the CDR3: TGTGCCAGCAGAACCGGACTAGCGGGAACTGATACGCAGTATTTT. Protein: CASRTGLAGTDTQYF. V and J are TRBV6-5 and TRBJ2-3, with 12 bases lining up with TRBD2. V dropped 6 bases and J dropped 6; count of bases not matched to a gene: 7. Germline assignment: CDR1 MNHEY and CDR2 SVGAGI. This CDR3 contains 15 residues.